The T cell receptor (beta chain) under discussion was sequenced for a study of shared clonotypes between healthy human individuals. CD45RO+ cells and CCR7-negative CD45RA+ TemRA cells were combined as CD8 memory. Assay used: immunoSEQ multiplex PCR; TCRdb lists only in-frame clones, some missing. The sample includes around 88,000 clones, roughly two thirds of them seen just once. The CDR3 runs to 12 residues. V shed 7 bases, J shed 5 bases, and the junction held 4 bases outside the gene matches. Per germline, CDR1 SEHNR and CDR2 FQNEAQ (reference sequence). The source is a man in his thirties or forties in good health. The chain joins TRBV7-9 to TRBJ2-5, with 7 bases fitting TRBD2. Sequencing was performed on memory CD8+ T cells sorted from blood. Regarding subset: CD45RO+ cells pooled with CCR7-negative TemRA cells. This CDR3 is CASTPTSETQYF. In DNA, the CDR3 is TGTGCCAGCACCCCGACTAGCGAGACCCAGTACTTC.